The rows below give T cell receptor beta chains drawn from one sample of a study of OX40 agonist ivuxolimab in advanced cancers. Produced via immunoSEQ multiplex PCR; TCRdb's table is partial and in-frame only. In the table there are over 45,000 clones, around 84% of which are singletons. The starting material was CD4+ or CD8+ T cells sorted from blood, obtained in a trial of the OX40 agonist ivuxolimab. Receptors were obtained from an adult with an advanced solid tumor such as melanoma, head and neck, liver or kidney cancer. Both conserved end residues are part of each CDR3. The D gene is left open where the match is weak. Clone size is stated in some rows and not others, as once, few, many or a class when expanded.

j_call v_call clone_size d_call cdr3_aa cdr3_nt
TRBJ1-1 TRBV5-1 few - CASSSTNSEAFF TGCGCCAGCAGCTCGACTAACTCTGAAGCTTTCTTT
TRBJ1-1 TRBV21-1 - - CARQEAFF TGTGCCAGACAAGAAGCTTTCTTT
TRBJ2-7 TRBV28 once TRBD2 CASTGGGGIYEQYF TGTGCCAGCACCGGGGGGGGAGGGATTTACGAGCAGTACTTC
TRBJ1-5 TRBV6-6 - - CASRKTGTHQPQHF TGTGCCAGCAGGAAGACAGGAACCCATCAGCCCCAGCATTTT
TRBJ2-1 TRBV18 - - CASSPQEQGWGNEQFF TGTGCCAGCTCACCACAAGAGCAGGGATGGGGCAATGAGCAGTTCTTC
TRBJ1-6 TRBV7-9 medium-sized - CASSSIRGKLPLHF TGTGCCAGCAGCTCTATTCGGGGAAAGTTGCCCCTCCACTTT
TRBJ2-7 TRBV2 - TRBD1 CASKGQNYEQYF TGTGCCAGCAAGGGACAGAACTACGAGCAGTACTTC
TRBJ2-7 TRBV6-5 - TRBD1 CASRPWTGDEEQYF TGTGCCAGCAGACCGTGGACAGGGGATGAGGAGCAGTACTTC
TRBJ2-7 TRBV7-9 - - CASSLDSWTETFYEQYF TGTGCCAGCAGCTTAGACAGCTGGACCGAGACCTTCTACGAGCAGTACTTC
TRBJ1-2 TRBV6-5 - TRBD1 CASSYSEGARYGYTF TGTGCCAGCAGTTACTCGGAGGGGGCGCGGTATGGCTACACCTTC
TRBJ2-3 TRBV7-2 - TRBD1 CASSQVWTGGRTDTQYF TGTGCCAGCAGCCAAGTATGGACAGGGGGTAGAACAGATACGCAGTATTTT
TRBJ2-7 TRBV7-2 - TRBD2 CASSPRGGGSSYEQYF TGTGCCAGCAGCCCCAGAGGTGGCGGGAGCTCCTACGAGCAGTACTTC
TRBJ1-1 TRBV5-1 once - CASSLDANTEAFF TGCGCCAGCAGCTTGGATGCGAACACTGAAGCTTTCTTT
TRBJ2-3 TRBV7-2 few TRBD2 CASSRLAGGSTDTQYF TGTGCCAGCAGCCGACTAGCGGGGGGGAGCACAGATACGCAGTATTTT
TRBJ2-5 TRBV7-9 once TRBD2 CASSLTSGLGQETQYF TGTGCCAGCAGCTTGACCTCGGGACTAGGCCAAGAGACCCAGTACTTC
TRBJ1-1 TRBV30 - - CAWSVQGRAFF TGTGCCTGGAGTGTACAGGGCCGGGCTTTCTTT
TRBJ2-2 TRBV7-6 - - CASSLSRRGKNTGELFF TGTGCCAGCAGCCTTAGTAGAAGGGGGAAGAACACCGGGGAGCTGTTTTTT
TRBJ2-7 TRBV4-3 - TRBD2 CASSQFNLAGGPYEQYF TGCGCCAGCAGCCAATTTAATCTAGCGGGGGGGCCCTACGAGCAGTACTTC
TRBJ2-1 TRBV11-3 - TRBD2 CASSPGGATFSYNEQFF TGTGCCAGCAGCCCCGGGGGGGCGACTTTCTCCTACAATGAGCAGTTCTTC
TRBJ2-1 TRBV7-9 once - CASSSAGARWGNEQFF TGTGCCAGCAGCTCTGCCGGGGCTCGATGGGGGAATGAGCAGTTCTTC
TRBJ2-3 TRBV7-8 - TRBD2 CASSSDGLAGGADTQYF TGTGCCAGCAGCTCTGACGGACTAGCGGGGGGGGCAGATACGCAGTATTTT
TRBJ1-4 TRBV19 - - CASTGRTNEKLFF TGTGCCAGTACCGGGAGAACTAATGAAAAACTGTTTTTT
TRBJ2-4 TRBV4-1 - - CASSQEGDTVLAKNIQYF TGCGCCAGCAGCCAAGAGGGGGACACGGTCTTAGCCAAAAACATTCAGTACTTC
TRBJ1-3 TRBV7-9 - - CASSTDGLGNTIYF TGTGCCAGCTCAACGGACGGACTTGGAAACACCATATATTTT
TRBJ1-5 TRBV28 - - CASSLIGGPNQPQHF TGTGCCAGCAGTTTAATTGGGGGCCCCAATCAGCCCCAGCATTTT
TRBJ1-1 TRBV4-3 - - CASRETGGSEAFF TGCGCCAGCAGAGAAACCGGGGGTAGTGAAGCTTTCTTT
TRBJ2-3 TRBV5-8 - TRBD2 CASSLGLAGVTDTQYF TGTGCCAGCAGCTTAGGACTAGCGGGAGTGACAGATACGCAGTATTTT